A selection of T cell receptor beta chains follows, all from one sample in a study of blood T cell repertoires in COVID-19. Only in-frame clones appear in the TCRdb table, and some are missing; sequencing was by immunoSEQ multiplex PCR. The sample contains approximately 83,000 clones, 88% of which appear only once. Source material: peripheral blood. The origin of the receptors is a man between 65 and 80 years old with acute or convalescent COVID-19. Both conserved end residues are part of each CDR3. A D gene is named only where the DNA matches it firmly. Rows give clone size only sometimes, using once, few, many, or a class for an expanded clone.

d_gene	abundance	j_gene	v_gene	CDR3nt	CDR3aa
.	.	TRBJ2-7	TRBV4-2	TGTGCCAGCAGCCAGGTTCCGGGGATTGGCTACGAGCAGTACTTC	CASSQVPGIGYEQYF
.	.	TRBJ2-2	TRBV19	TGTGCCAGTAGTATGCTGGGGCAGGCGAACACCGGGGAGCTGTTTTTT	CASSMLGQANTGELFF
TRBD2	.	TRBJ2-1	TRBV19	TGTGCCAGTAGTATGTTAGCGGGGAATAATGAGCAGTTCTTC	CASSMLAGNNEQFF
.	.	TRBJ2-1	TRBV5-1	TGCGCCAGCAGCTCAAACCCAGGGGCAAATGAGCAGTTCTTC	CASSSNPGANEQFF
TRBD2	.	TRBJ2-4	TRBV19	TGTGCCAGTAGTTCACTAGCGGGGGGGTGGAACATTCAGTACTTC	CASSSLAGGWNIQYF
.	few	TRBJ1-5	TRBV27	TGTGCCAGCAGCCCAGTTTATAGCAATCAGCCCCAGCATTTT	CASSPVYSNQPQHF
TRBD1	.	TRBJ2-7	TRBV4-1	TGCGCCAGCACCCCAGACAGGGGAAACTACGAGCAGTACTTC	CASTPDRGNYEQYF
TRBD1	.	TRBJ1-2	TRBV7-2	TGTGCCAGCAGCCCTGACAGGGGACTCTATGGCTACACCTTC	CASSPDRGLYGYTF
TRBD1	.	TRBJ1-5	TRBV5-4	TGTGCCAGCAGCTTCTGGACAGGGGAGGGCAATCAGCCCCAGCATTTT	CASSFWTGEGNQPQHF
.	.	TRBJ2-1	TRBV10-1	TGCGCCAGCAGTGAGGTCCAGATGAGGGATGAGCAGTTCTTC	CASSEVQMRDEQFF
.	few	TRBJ1-6	TRBV12-3/TRBV12-4	TGTGCCAGCAGTTTTTCCGAGTATTCACCCCTCCACTTT	CASSFSEYSPLHF
.	once	TRBJ1-4	TRBV5-5	TGTGCCAGCAGCACCGGGGGGACTAATGAAAAACTGTTTTTT	CASSTGGTNEKLFF
.	.	TRBJ2-7	TRBV18	TGTGCCAGCTCACCCGCACTAGATTCCTACGAGCAGTACTTC	CASSPALDSYEQYF
TRBD1	.	TRBJ2-7	TRBV6-6	TGTGCCAGCAGCACCTCGACAGGGGGCTCCTACGAGCAGTACTTC	CASSTSTGGSYEQYF
TRBD1	.	TRBJ1-5	TRBV6-1	TGTGCCAGCAGTGAAGCCAGCCCACGGACAGGGGGCTTGGTCCATCAGCCCCAGCATTTT	CASSEASPRTGGLVHQPQHF
.	.	TRBJ1-5	TRBV28	TGTGCCAGCACGGGATCTCTTAATCAGCCCCAGCATTTT	CASTGSLNQPQHF
.	.	TRBJ2-7	TRBV10-3	TGTGCCATCAGTGACCGGGGTCGAGAGCAGTACTTC	CAISDRGREQYF
TRBD1	.	TRBJ2-7	TRBV6-5	TGTGCCAGCAGTACGGGACAGGGAGGGATTCGCGAGCAGTACTTC	CASSTGQGGIREQYF
.	.	TRBJ2-7	TRBV6-5	TGTGCCAGCAGACCCCGACAGGACTACGAGCAGTACTTC	CASRPRQDYEQYF